This record covers a single TCR beta chain. TCRdb's table, derived via immunoSEQ multiplex PCR, lists solely in-frame clones and lacks some. This table has approximately 15,000 clones, about 33% appearing once. Labeling with CFSE marked about 200,000 responder cells, which were plated with about 200,000 irradiated, violet-dye-labeled stimulator cells. This sample stems from a study of graft-versus-host responses after intestinal transplantation. The overall study: Every transplant recipient was induced with anti-thymocyte globulin, then maintained on tacrolimus and steroids for two to three years.

The study, taken as a whole, reports: HvG clone declines early post-transplant were associated with peak circulating GvH levels. Within allografts, high graft-versus-host to host-versus-graft clonal ratios were seen among patients with graft-donor T cell macrochimerism.

The CDR3 extends over 15 amino acids. Germline CDR1 and CDR2: MNHEY and SVGAGI. V lost 6 bases and J lost 0, with 12 bases in between. The sequence was obtained from a human patient who received an intestinal transplant. This specimen consisted of alloreactive CD4+ T cells from a mixed lymphocyte reaction culture, obtained before intestinal transplant. Subset defined: CFSE-low proliferating T cells sorted from roughly 6-day pre-transplant mixed lymphocyte reaction (GvH or HvG direction). This sequence joins TRBV6-5 and TRBJ2-1, with D uncertain. The CDR3 DNA sequence: TGTGCCAGCAGCTTTACACAGAGCTCCTACAATGAGCAGTTCTTC. Translating gives CASSFTQSSYNEQFF.